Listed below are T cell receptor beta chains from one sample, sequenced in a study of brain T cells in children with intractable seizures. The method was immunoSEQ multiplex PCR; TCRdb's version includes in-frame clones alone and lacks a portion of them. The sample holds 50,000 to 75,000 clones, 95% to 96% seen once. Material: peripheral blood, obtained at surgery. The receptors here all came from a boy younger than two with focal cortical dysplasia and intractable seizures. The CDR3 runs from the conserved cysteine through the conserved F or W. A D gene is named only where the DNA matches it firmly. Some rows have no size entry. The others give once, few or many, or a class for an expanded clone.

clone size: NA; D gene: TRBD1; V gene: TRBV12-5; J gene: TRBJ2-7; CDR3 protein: CASGSTQGVKIYEQYF; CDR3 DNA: TGTGCTAGTGGTTCGACACAGGGGGTAAAGATCTACGAGCAGTACTTC
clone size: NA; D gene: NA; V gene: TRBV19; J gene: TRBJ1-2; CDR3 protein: CASSMVRSSYGYTF; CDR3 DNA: TGTGCCAGTAGTATGGTCAGGTCCTCCTATGGCTACACCTTC
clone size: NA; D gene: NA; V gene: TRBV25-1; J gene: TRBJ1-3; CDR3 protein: CASSVSAGNTIYF; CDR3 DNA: TGTGCCAGCAGTGTTTCTGCTGGAAACACCATATATTTT
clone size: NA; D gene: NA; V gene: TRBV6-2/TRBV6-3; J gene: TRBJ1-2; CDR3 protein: CASSYIRKDVGYTF; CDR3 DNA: TGTGCCAGCAGTTACATCAGGAAGGACGTTGGCTACACCTTC
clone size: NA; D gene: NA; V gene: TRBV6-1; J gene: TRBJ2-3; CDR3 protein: CASSEYAGAGDTQYF; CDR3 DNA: TGTGCCAGCAGTGAATATGCGGGGGCTGGTGATACGCAGTATTTT
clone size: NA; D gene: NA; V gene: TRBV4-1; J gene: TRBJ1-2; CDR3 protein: CASSQEPDSYGYTF; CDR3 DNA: TGCGCCAGCAGCCAAGAGCCAGACAGTTATGGCTACACCTTC
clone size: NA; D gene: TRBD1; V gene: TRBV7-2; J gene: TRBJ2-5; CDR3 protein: CASSLVIRLRQGDVETQYF; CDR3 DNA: TGTGCCAGCAGCTTAGTCATTCGGTTACGACAGGGTGATGTGGAGACCCAGTACTTC
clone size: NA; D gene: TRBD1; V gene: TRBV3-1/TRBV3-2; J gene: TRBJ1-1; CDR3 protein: CASEPTGGNTEAFF; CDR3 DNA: TGTGCCAGCGAACCGACAGGGGGCAACACTGAAGCTTTCTTT
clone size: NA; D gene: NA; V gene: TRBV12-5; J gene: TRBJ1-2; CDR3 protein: CASGSTPGYTF; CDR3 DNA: TGTGCTAGTGGTTCCACCCCTGGCTACACCTTC
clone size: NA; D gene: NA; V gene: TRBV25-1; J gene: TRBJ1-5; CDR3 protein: CASQDNLSNQPQHF; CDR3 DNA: TGTGCCAGCCAGGACAACCTTAGCAATCAGCCCCAGCATTTT
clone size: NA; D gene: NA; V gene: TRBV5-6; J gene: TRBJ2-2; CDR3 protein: CASSPTGIGELFF; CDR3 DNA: TGTGCCAGCAGCCCGACAGGAATCGGGGAGCTGTTTTTT
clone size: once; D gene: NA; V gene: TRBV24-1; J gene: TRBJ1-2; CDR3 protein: CATRQGGYTF; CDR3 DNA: TGTGCCACCAGACAGGGTGGCTACACCTTC
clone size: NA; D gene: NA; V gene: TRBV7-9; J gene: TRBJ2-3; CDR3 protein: CASTPAVADTQYF; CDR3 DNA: TGTGCCAGCACCCCCGCGGTGGCAGATACGCAGTATTTT
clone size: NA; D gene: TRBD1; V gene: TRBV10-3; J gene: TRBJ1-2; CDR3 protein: CAITRDRRVYTF; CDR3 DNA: TGTGCCATCACCAGGGACAGACGGGTCTACACCTTC
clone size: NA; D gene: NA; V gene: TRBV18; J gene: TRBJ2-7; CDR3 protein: CASSPGFSEQYF; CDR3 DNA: TGTGCCAGCTCACCGGGATTCTCCGAGCAGTACTTC
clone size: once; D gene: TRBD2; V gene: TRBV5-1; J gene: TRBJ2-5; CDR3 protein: CASSLGALWKAGDQETQYF; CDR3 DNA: TGCGCCAGCAGCTTGGGGGCCCTTTGGAAAGCGGGGGACCAAGAGACCCAGTACTTC
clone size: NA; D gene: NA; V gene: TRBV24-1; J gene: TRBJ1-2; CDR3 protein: CATSDLSGINGYTF; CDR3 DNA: TGTGCCACCAGTGATTTGAGCGGAATTAATGGCTACACCTTC
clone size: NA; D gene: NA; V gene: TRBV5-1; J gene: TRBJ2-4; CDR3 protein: CASSLGVNKNIQYF; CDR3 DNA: TGCGCCAGCAGCTTGGGGGTCAACAAAAACATTCAGTACTTC
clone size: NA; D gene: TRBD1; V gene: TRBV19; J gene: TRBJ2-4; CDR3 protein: CASIDRVWGKNIQYF; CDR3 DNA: TGTGCCAGTATCGACAGGGTATGGGGAAAAAACATTCAGTACTTC
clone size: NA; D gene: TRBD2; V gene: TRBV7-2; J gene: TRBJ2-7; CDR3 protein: CASSFSGKDYEQYF; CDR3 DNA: TGTGCCAGCAGCTTTAGCGGGAAGGACTACGAGCAGTACTTC
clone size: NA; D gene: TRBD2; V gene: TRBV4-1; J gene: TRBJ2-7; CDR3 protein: CASSQLKRREGCYEQYF; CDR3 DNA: TGCGCCAGCAGCCAATTGAAACGGAGGGAGGGATGCTACGAGCAGTACTTC
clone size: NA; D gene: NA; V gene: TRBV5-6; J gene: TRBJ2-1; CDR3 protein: CASSQAGGSYNEQFF; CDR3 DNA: TGTGCCAGCAGTCAGGCTGGGGGGTCCTACAATGAGCAGTTCTTC
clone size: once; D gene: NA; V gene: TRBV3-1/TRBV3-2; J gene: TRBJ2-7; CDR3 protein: CASSHLNSYEQYF; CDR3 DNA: TGTGCCAGCAGCCACCTGAACTCCTACGAGCAGTACTTC
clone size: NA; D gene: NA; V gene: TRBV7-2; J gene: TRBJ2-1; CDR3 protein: CASSLASGPSSYNEQFF; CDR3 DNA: TGTGCCAGCAGCTTAGCGAGTGGGCCAAGCTCCTACAATGAGCAGTTCTTC
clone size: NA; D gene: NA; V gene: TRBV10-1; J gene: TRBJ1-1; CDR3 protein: CASSESNREAFF; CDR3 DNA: TGCGCCAGCAGTGAGTCGAACAGGGAAGCTTTCTTT
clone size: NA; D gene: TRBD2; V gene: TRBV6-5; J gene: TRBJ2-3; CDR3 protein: CASRRGGPTDTQYF; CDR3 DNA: TGTGCCAGCAGACGGGGGGGCCCCACAGATACGCAGTATTTT
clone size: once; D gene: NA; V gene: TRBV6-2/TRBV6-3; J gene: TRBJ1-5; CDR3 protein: CASSFRGAGNQPQHF; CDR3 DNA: TGTGCCAGCAGTTTTCGAGGGGCTGGCAATCAGCCCCAGCATTTT
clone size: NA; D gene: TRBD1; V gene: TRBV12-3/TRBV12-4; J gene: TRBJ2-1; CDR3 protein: CASSRGYNEQFF; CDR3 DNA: TGTGCCAGCAGCAGGGGGTACAATGAGCAGTTCTTC
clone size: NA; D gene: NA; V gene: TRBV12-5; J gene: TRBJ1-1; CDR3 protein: CASGLVRPLRDTEAFF; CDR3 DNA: TGTGCTAGTGGTTTGGTACGCCCCCTAAGGGACACTGAAGCTTTCTTT
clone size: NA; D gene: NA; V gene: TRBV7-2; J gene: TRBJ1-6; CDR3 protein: CASSGSGPRRSLHF; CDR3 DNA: TGTGCCAGCAGCGGATCGGGCCCGCGACGTTCCCTCCACTTT
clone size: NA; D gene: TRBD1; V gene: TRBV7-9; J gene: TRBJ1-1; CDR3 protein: CASSLGLTGGRYTEAFF; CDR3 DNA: TGTGCCAGCAGCTTGGGCTTAACAGGGGGGAGGTACACTGAAGCTTTCTTT
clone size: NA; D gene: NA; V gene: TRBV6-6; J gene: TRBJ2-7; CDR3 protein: CASSYGNYEQYF; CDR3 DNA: TGTGCCAGCAGTTACGGAAACTACGAGCAGTACTTC
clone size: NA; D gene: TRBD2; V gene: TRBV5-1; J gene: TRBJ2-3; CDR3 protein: CASSLAPTSGLTDTQYF; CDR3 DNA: TGCGCCAGCAGCTTGGCTCCGACTAGCGGCCTCACAGATACGCAGTATTTT
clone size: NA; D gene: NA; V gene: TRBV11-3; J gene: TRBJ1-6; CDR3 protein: CASSLGQRSPLHF; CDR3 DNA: TGTGCCAGCAGTCTCGGACAGAGGTCACCCCTCCACTTT
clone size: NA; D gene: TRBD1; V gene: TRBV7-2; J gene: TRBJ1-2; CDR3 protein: CASSLVTGGADGYTF; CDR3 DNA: TGTGCCAGCAGCTTAGTCACAGGGGGCGCGGATGGCTACACCTTC
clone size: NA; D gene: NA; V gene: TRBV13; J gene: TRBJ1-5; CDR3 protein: CASSLGRSGDQPQHF; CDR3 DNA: TGTGCCAGCAGCTTAGGCAGGTCGGGGGATCAGCCCCAGCATTTT
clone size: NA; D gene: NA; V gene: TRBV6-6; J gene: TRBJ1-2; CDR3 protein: CASSYSGGLDGYTF; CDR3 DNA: TGTGCCAGCAGTTACTCGGGGGGGCTAGATGGCTACACCTTC
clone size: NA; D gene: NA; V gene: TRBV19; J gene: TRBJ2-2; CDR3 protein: CASSMRPSTGELFF; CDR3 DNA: TGTGCCAGTAGTATGAGGCCCAGCACCGGGGAGCTGTTTTTT
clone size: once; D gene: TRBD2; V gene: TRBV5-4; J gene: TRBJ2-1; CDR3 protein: CASSIKRELDEQFF; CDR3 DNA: TGTGCCAGCAGCATAAAGCGGGAGTTGGATGAGCAGTTCTTC
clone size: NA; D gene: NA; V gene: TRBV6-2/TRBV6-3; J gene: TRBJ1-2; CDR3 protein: CASSYLGQSYGYTF; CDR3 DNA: TGTGCCAGCAGTTATCTCGGACAGAGCTATGGCTACACCTTC
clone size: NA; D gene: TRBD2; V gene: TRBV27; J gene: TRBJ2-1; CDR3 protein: CASSLTSGGAYNEQFF; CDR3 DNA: TGTGCCAGCAGTTTGACTAGCGGGGGGGCCTACAATGAGCAGTTCTTC
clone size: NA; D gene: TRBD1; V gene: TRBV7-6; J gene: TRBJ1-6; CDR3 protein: CASTTGADSPLHF; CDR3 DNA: TGTGCCAGCACAACAGGGGCGGATTCACCCCTCCACTTT
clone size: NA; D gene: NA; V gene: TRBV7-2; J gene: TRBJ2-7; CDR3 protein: CASSPGSYYEQYF; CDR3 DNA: TGTGCCAGCAGCCCCGGGTCTTACTACGAGCAGTACTTC
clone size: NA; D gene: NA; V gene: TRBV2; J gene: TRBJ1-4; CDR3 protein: CASSEYGAPVEKLFF; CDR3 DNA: TGTGCCAGCAGTGAATATGGGGCCCCGGTTGAAAAACTGTTTTTT
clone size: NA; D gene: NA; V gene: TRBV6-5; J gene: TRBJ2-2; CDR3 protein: CASSYRLVNTGELFF; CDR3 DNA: TGTGCCAGCAGTTACCGGTTAGTCAACACCGGGGAGCTGTTTTTT
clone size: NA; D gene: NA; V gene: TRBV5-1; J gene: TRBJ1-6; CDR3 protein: CASSLGSTTELNSPLHF; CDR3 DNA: TGCGCCAGCAGCTTGGGCTCCACGACAGAATTGAATTCACCCCTCCACTTT
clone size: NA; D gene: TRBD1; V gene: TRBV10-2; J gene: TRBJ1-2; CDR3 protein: CASSESLGQLLYGYTF; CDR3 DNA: TGCGCCAGCAGTGAGTCTTTGGGACAGCTTCTCTATGGCTACACCTTC
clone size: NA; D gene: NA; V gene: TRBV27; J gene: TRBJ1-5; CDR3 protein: CASSPAKGSDQPQHF; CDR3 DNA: TGTGCCAGCAGTCCCGCTAAAGGAAGCGATCAGCCCCAGCATTTT
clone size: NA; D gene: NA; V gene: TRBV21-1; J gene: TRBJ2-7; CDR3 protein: CASSSSAGGTTYEQYF; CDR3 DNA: TGTGCCAGCAGCTCTTCGGCGGGAGGTACCACCTACGAGCAGTACTTC
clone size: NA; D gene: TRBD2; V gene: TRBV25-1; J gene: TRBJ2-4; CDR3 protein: CSPLAGEKGAKNIQYF; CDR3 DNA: TGTTCCCCCCTAGCGGGAGAAAAAGGGGCCAAAAACATTCAGTACTTC
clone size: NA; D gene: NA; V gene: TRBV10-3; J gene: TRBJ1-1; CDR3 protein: CAISDSDLNTEAFF; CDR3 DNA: TGTGCCATCAGTGACTCAGATCTGAACACTGAAGCTTTCTTT
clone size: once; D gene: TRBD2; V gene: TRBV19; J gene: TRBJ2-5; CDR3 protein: CASSAGGQETQYF; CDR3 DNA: TGTGCCAGTAGTGCGGGGGGCCAAGAGACCCAGTACTTC
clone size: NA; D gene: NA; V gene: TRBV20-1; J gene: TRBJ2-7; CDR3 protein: CSAERVYEQYF; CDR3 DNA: TGCAGTGCAGAGCGGGTCTACGAGCAGTACTTC
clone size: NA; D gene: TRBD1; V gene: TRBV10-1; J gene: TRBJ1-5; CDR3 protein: CASEGASVNQPQHF; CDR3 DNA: TGCGCCAGCGAGGGGGCTAGTGTCAATCAGCCCCAGCATTTT
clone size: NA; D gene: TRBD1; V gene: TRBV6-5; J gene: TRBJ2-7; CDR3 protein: CASSYHRGYEQYF; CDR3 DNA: TGTGCCAGCAGTTACCACAGGGGATACGAGCAGTACTTC